This TCR beta chain was captured by sequencing in a study of OX40 agonist ivuxolimab in advanced cancers. Overall study context: Clinicians treated patients with ivuxolimab, an agonistic anti-OX40 (CD134) antibody.

Libraries were prepared by immunoSEQ multiplex PCR; TCRdb keeps only in-frame clonotypes and omits some of them. The sample includes 80,000 to 100,000 clones, 90% to 95% seen only once; the top ten take around 2.8%. Germline V gene data show CDR1 as SGHKS and CDR2 as YYEKEE (reference sequence). J gave up 7 bases and V 5 bases, and 7 bases lay outside the gene matches. CDR3 length: 14 residues. The J gene is TRBJ1-5, the V gene TRBV5-5; 9 bases agree with TRBD1. Source: CD4+ or CD8+ T cells sorted from blood, taken in a trial of the OX40 agonist ivuxolimab. The receptor was derived from an adult with an advanced solid tumor such as melanoma, head and neck, liver or kidney cancer. In nucleotides, the CDR3 is TGTGCCAGCAGACCCGGGACAGGGAGACAGCCCCAGCATTTT. Translated: CASRPGTGRQPQHF.